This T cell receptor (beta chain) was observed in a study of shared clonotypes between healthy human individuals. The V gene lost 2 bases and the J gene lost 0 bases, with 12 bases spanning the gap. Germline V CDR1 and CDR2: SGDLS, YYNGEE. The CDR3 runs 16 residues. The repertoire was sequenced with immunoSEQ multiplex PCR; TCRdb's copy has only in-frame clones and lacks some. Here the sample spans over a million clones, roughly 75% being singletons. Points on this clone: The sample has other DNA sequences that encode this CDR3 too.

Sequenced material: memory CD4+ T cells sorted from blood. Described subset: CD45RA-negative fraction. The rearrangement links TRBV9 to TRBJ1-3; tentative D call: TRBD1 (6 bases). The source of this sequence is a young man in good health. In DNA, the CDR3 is TGTGCCAGCAGCGTTGGGGGCAGAGACTCTGGAAACACCATATATTTT. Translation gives CASSVGGRDSGNTIYF.